These T cell receptor beta chains were read from a single sample in a study of T cells in Graves' hyperthyroidism and ophthalmopathy. TCRdb re-called the multiplex PCR reads with MiXCR, one entry per CDR3 protein. The table lists about 610,000 distinct CDR3 sequences, over 12% of them singletons. Sequenced: blood. The source of these receptors is a woman aged 40 to 50 with Graves' ophthalmopathy. The CDR3 runs from the conserved cysteine through the conserved F or W. The D gene is left open where the match is weak. Some rows have no size entry. The others give once, few or many, or a class for an expanded clone.

D: .
size: many
V: TRBV19
J: TRBJ1-5
CDR3: CATAGHLNQPQHF
DNA: TGTGCCACCGCCGGACATCTAAATCAGCCCCAGCATTTT

D: .
size: many
V: TRBV19
J: TRBJ1-2
CDR3: CASADFYGYTF
DNA: TGTGCCAGTGCGGATTTCTATGGCTACACCTTC

D: .
size: many
V: TRBV6-1
J: TRBJ2-7
CDR3: CASSKRGIYEQYF
DNA: TGTGCCAGCAGTAAGCGCGGGATCTACGAGCAGTACTTC

D: TRBD2
size: many
V: TRBV27
J: TRBJ2-5
CDR3: CASKVREGLETQYF
DNA: TGTGCCAGCAAAGTGCGGGAGGGCCTGGAGACCCAGTACTTC

D: .
size: .
V: TRBV6-2/TRBV6-3
J: TRBJ2-7
CDR3: CASSYSMRIGGEQYF
DNA: TGTGCCAGCAGTTACTCGATGCGCATTGGAGGCGAGCAGTACTTC

D: TRBD2
size: .
V: TRBV13
J: TRBJ2-7
CDR3: CASSLTLAGSGGEQYF
DNA: TGTGCCAGCAGCTTAACACTAGCGGGGAGTGGAGGCGAGCAGTACTTC

D: .
size: .
V: TRBV12-3/TRBV12-4
J: TRBJ1-3
CDR3: CASTQEGENTIYF
DNA: TGTGCCAGCACCCAAGAGGGGGAGAACACCATATATTTT

D: .
size: many
V: TRBV30
J: TRBJ2-2
CDR3: CAWSEQGPGELFF
DNA: TGTGCCTGGAGTGAACAGGGCCCCGGGGAGCTGTTTTTT

D: TRBD2
size: few
V: TRBV10-2
J: TRBJ2-5
CDR3: CASAHSGRETQYF
DNA: TGCGCCAGCGCACATAGCGGGAGGGAGACCCAGTACTTC

D: .
size: many
V: TRBV9
J: TRBJ1-5
CDR3: CASSVATGQPQHF
DNA: TGTGCCAGCAGCGTAGCTACGGGTCAGCCCCAGCATTTT

D: .
size: many
V: TRBV6-1
J: TRBJ2-6
CDR3: CASKGASSGANVLTF
DNA: TGTGCCAGCAAAGGCGCGAGCTCTGGGGCCAACGTCCTGACTTTC

D: .
size: many
V: TRBV11-2
J: TRBJ1-1
CDR3: CASSLTRVNTEAFF
DNA: TGTGCCAGCAGCTTAACCCGCGTAAACACTGAAGCTTTCTTT

D: TRBD2
size: many
V: TRBV19
J: TRBJ2-7
CDR3: CASSMSRLAGVYHEQYF
DNA: TGTGCCAGTAGTATGTCGAGACTAGCGGGAGTCTACCACGAGCAGTACTTC

D: .
size: many
V: TRBV20-1
J: TRBJ2-2
CDR3: CSASLEGLAGELFF
DNA: TGCAGTGCTAGTCTGGAGGGCCTCGCCGGGGAGCTGTTTTTT

D: .
size: many
V: TRBV7-9
J: TRBJ2-7
CDR3: CASSPWDTRYEQYF
DNA: TGTGCCAGCAGCCCATGGGACACGCGCTACGAGCAGTACTTC

D: .
size: few
V: TRBV3-1
J: TRBJ2-2
CDR3: CASRMWSGRAGELFF
DNA: TGTGCCAGCAGGATGTGGAGTGGTCGAGCCGGGGAGCTGTTTTTT